This T cell receptor beta chain was documented in a study of cytomegalovirus exposure and HLA in healthy donors. V was clipped by 3 bases and J by 7 bases; unmatched bases: 7. CDR1 and CDR2 from the germline V gene are SGHRS and YFSETQ. The CDR3 spans 16 residues. This clone appeared a few times. Its target is unknown. The PCR had 60 Vbeta and 13 Jbeta primers. Sequencing was performed with immunoSEQ multiplex PCR; in TCRdb, only in-frame clones are kept and a portion is missing. The sample has around 99,000 clones; over 70% are singletons. General study results and limits: Associated with cytomegalovirus, according to the listing, were some 180 TCR beta chains.

The chain couples TRBV5-1 to TRBJ2-2, with 12 bases matching TRBD1. The receptor was derived from a man younger than 45 in good health and CMV-seronegative. The sample was PBMCs. CDR3 residues: CASSWGQGASSGELFF. CDR3 coding DNA: TGCGCCAGCAGCTGGGGACAGGGGGCGTCGAGCGGGGAGCTGTTTTTT.